The entry below describes one T cell receptor (beta chain). This table comes from immunoSEQ multiplex PCR, and its TCRdb copy is limited to in-frame clones, with some not included. The sample has over 150,000 clones; 94% are singletons. These data are taken from a study of control samples from healthy donors and cancer patients. Trimming at V came to 4 bases and at J to 4 bases, leaving 3 bases not matched to a gene. The length of the CDR3 is 15 residues. Per the germline V gene, CDR1 is SGHDT and CDR2 is YYEEEE. Sequencing was carried out using blood. This sequence joins TRBV5-6 and TRBJ2-5; 14 bases are shared with TRBD2. The origin of this receptor is a young woman in good health. DNA for the CDR3: TGTGCCAGCAGCCCGGGACTAGCGGGAGTAGAGACCCAGTACTTC. Its translation is CASSPGLAGVETQYF.